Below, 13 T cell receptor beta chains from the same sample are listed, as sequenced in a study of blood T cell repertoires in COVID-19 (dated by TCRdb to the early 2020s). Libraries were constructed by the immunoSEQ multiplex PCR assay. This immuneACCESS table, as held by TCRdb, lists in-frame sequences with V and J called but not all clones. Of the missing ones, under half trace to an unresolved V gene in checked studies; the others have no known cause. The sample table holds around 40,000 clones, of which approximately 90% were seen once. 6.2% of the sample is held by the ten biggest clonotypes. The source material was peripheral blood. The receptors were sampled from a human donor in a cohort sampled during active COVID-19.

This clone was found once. CDR3 sequence reads: CASSRDRGNQPQHF. The CDR3 nucleotides read TGTGCCAGCAGCCGGGACAGGGGAAATCAGCCCCAGCATTTT. The chain recombines TRBV6-2 or TRBV6-3 with TRBJ1-5, with TRBD1 matching over 10 bases. This CDR3 has 14 residues. Germline CDR1 is MNHEY and CDR2 is SVGEGT. V lost 6 bases, J lost 4 bases, and 3 bases stayed unmatched.

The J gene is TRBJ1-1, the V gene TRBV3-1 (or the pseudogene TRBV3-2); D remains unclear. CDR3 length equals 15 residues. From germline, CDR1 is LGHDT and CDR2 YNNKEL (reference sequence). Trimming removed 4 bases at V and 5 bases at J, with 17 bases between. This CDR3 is CASSPLMLSGTEAFF. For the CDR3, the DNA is TGTGCCAGCAGCCCCTTGATGTTGTCCGGGACTGAAGCTTTCTTT.

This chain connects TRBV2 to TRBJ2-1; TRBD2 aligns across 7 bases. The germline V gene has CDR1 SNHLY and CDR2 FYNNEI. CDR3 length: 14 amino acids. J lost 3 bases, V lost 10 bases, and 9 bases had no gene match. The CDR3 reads CATVLIAGYNEQFF. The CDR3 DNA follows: TGTGCCACCGTTCTTATAGCGGGCTACAATGAGCAGTTCTTC.

The CDR3 coding sequence is TGCGCCAGCAGCTTGTCGGGGGTAAGTCATGAAGCTTTCTTT. Its translation is CASSLSGVSHEAFF. This chain joins TRBV5-1 and TRBJ1-1; the D gene is possibly TRBD1 (5 bases). Germline V gene data show CDR1 as SGHRS and CDR2 as YFSETQ. This CDR3 is 14 amino acids long. Trimming left V 1 base short and J 7 bases short, with 14 bases between.

CDR3 nucleotides: TGTGCCAGCAGCTCAGTAGGGACTAGCTACTCCTACGAGCAGTACTTC. This gives the protein CASSSVGTSYSYEQYF. V usage is TRBV7-9 and J usage is TRBJ2-7; TRBD2 agrees at 9 bases. Trimming removed 4 bases from V and 0 bases from J; junction bases left unmatched: 7. This CDR3 region has 16 residues. CDR1 and CDR2 (germline): SEHNR, FQNEAQ (reference sequence).

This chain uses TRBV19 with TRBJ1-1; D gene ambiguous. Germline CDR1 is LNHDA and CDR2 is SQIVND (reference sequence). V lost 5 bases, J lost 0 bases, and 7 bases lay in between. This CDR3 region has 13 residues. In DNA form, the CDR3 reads TGTGCCAGTAGTGGCCTTTTGAACACTGAAGCTTTCTTT. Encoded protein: CASSGLLNTEAFF.

This chain's CDR3 is CSARGQGQYF. DNA for the CDR3: TGCAGTGCTAGGGGGCAGGGGCAGTATTTT. The chain employs TRBV20-1 and TRBJ2-3; the D gene is possibly TRBD1 (5 bases). CDR1 and CDR2 from the germline V gene are DFQATT and SNEGSKA (reference sequence). The CDR3 extends over 10 amino acids. The V end lost 3 bases, the J end lost 11 bases, and 9 bases lay between the germline ends.

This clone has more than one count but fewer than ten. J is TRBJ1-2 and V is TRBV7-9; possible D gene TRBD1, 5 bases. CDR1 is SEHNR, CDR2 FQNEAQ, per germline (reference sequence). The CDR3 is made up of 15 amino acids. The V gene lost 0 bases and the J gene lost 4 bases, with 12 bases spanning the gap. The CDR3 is CASSLAQKGSYGYTF. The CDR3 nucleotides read TGTGCCAGCAGCTTAGCCCAAAAGGGGTCCTATGGCTACACCTTC.

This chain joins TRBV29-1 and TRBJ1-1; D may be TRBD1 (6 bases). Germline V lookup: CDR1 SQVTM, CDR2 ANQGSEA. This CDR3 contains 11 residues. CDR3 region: CTAEGDTEAFF. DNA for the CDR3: TGCACCGCCGAGGGGGACACTGAAGCTTTCTTT. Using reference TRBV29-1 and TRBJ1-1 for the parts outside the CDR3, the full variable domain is SAVISQKPSRDICQRGTSLTIQCQVDSQVTMMFWYRQQPGQSLTLIATANQGSEATYESGFVIDKFPISRPNLTFSTLTVSNMSPEDSSIYLCTAEGDTEAFFGQGTRLTVV.

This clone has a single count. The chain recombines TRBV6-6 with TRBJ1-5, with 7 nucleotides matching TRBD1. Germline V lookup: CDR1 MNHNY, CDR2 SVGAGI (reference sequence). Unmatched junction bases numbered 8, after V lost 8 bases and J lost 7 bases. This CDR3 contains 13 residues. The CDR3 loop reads CASSTGDHQPQHF. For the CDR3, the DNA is TGTGCCAGCTCTACAGGGGACCACCAGCCCCAGCATTTT.

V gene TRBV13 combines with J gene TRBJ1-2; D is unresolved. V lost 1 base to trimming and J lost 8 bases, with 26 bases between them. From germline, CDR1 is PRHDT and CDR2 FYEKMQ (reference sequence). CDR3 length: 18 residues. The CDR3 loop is CASSLVPLDRPATGGYTF. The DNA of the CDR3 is TGTGCCAGCAGCTTAGTTCCCCTCGACCGGCCTGCGACGGGAGGCTACACCTTC. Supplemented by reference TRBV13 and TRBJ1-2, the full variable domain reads AAGVIQSPRHLIKEKRETATLKCYPIPRHDTVYWYQQGPGQDPQFLISFYEKMQSDKGSIPDRFSAQQFSDYHSELNMSSLELGDSALYFCASSLVPLDRPATGGYTFGSGTRLTVV.

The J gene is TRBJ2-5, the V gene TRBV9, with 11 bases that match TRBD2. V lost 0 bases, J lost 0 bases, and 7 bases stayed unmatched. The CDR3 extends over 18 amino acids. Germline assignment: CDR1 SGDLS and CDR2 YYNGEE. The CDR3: CASSVAWTSGLYQETQYF. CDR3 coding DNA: TGTGCCAGCAGCGTAGCCTGGACTAGCGGGTTGTACCAAGAGACCCAGTACTTC.

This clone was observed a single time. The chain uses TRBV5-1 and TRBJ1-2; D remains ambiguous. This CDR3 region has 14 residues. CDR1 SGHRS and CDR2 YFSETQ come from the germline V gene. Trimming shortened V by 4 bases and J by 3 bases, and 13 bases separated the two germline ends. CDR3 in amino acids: CASSPEEGYYGYTF. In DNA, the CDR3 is TGCGCCAGCAGCCCAGAGGAGGGCTACTATGGCTACACCTTC.